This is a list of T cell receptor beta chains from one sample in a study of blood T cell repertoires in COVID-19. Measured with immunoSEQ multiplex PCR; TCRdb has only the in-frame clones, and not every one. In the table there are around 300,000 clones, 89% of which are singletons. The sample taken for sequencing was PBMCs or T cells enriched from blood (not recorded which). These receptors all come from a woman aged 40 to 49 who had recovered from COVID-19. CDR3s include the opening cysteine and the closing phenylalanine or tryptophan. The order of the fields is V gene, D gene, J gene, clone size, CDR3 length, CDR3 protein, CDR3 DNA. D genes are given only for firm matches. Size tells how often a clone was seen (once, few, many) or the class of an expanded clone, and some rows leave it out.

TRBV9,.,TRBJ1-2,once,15,CASSPRQVVDYGYTF,TGTGCCAGCAGCCCCAGACAGGTAGTCGACTATGGCTACACCTTC
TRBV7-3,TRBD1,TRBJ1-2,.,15,CASSPQTGTLDGYTF,TGTGCCAGCAGCCCACAGACAGGGACATTGGATGGCTACACCTTC
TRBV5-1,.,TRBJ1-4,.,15,CASSLDGGLGEKLFF,TGCGCCAGCAGCTTGGATGGGGGACTGGGTGAAAAACTGTTTTTT
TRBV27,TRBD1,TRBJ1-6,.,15,CASSLGTGSYSPLHF,TGTGCCAGCAGTTTAGGGACAGGGTCTTATTCACCCCTCCACTTT
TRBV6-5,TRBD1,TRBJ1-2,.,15,CASSRTGGANYGYTF,TGTGCCAGCAGTAGAACAGGGGGTGCTAACTATGGCTACACCTTC
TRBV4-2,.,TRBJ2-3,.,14,CASSQDQGTDTQYF,TGTGCCAGCAGCCAAGACCAGGGAACAGATACGCAGTATTTT
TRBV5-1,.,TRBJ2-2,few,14,CASSSGSGAGELFF,TGCGCCAGCAGCTCGGGGTCGGGGGCCGGGGAGCTGTTTTTT
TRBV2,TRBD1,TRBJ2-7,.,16,CASSEGQGASTWEQYF,TGTGCCAGCAGTGAGGGGCAGGGGGCCTCCACCTGGGAGCAGTACTTC
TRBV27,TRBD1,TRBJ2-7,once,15,CASSPYPDRDYEQYF,TGTGCCAGCAGTCCCTATCCGGACAGGGACTACGAGCAGTACTTC
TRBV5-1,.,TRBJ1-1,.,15,CASSLAVGGNTEAFF,TGCGCCAGCAGCTTGGCCGTGGGGGGGAACACTGAAGCTTTCTTT
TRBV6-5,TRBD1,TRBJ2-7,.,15,CASRKDRDRGYEQYF,TGTGCCAGCAGGAAGGACCGGGACAGGGGCTACGAGCAGTACTTC
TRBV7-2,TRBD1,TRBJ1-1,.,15,CASSSQGAVNTEAFF,TGTGCCAGCAGCTCACAGGGGGCGGTCAACACTGAAGCTTTCTTT
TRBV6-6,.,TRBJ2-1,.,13,CASSYPTDNEQFF,TGTGCCAGCAGTTACCCGACAGACAATGAGCAGTTCTTC
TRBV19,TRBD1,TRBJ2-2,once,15,CASSMRQGAPGELFF,TGTGCCAGTAGTATGAGACAGGGGGCGCCCGGGGAGCTGTTTTTT
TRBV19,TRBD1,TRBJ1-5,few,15,CASTDGTGKYQPQHF,TGTGCCAGTACCGACGGGACAGGGAAATATCAGCCCCAGCATTTT
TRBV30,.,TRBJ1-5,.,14,CAWSGANVGQPQHF,TGTGCCTGGAGTGGTGCAAACGTCGGTCAGCCCCAGCATTTT
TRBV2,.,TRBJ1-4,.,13,CASTYGLNEKLFF,TGTGCCAGCACGTACGGTCTTAATGAAAAACTGTTTTTT
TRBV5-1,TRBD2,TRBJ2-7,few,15,CASSSRTSGGYEQYF,TGCGCCAGCAGCTCCCGGACTAGCGGGGGCTACGAGCAGTACTTC
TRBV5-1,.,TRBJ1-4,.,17,CASSLTLQGVMPEKLFF,TGCGCCAGCAGCTTGACCCTACAGGGTGTGATGCCTGAAAAACTGTTTTTT
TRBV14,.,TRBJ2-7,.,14,CASSQAYSPYEQYF,TGTGCCAGCAGCCAAGCGTACAGCCCCTACGAGCAGTACTTC
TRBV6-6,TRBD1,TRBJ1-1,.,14,CASSYDRVFTEAFF,TGTGCCAGCAGTTATGACAGGGTATTCACTGAAGCTTTCTTT
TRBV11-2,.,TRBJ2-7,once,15,CASSSAGTPTYEQYF,TGTGCCAGCAGCTCCGCCGGGACACCTACCTACGAGCAGTACTTC
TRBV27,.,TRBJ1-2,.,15,CASSLTGITNYGYTF,TGTGCCAGCAGTTTGACAGGAATTACTAACTATGGCTACACCTTC
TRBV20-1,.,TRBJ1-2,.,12,CSASLGGRGYTF,TGCAGTGCTAGTTTGGGGGGACGGGGCTACACCTTC
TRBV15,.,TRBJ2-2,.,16,CATSGPQGLNTGELFF,TGTGCCACCAGCGGCCCCCAGGGACTGAACACCGGGGAGCTGTTTTTT
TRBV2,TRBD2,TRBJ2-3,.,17,CASEMGIGGGYTDTQYF,TGTGCCAGCGAGATGGGAATTGGCGGGGGGTACACAGATACGCAGTATTTT